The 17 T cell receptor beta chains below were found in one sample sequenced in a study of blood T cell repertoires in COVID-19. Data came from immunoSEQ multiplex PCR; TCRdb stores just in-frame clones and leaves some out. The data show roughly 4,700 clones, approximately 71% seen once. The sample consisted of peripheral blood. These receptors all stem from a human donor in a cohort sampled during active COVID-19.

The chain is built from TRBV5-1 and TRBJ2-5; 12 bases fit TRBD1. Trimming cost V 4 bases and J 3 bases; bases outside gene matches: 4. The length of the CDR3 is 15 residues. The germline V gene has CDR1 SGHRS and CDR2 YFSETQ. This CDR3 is CASSPGTGGEETQYF. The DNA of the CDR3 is TGCGCCAGCAGCCCCGGGACAGGGGGCGAAGAGACCCAGTACTTC.

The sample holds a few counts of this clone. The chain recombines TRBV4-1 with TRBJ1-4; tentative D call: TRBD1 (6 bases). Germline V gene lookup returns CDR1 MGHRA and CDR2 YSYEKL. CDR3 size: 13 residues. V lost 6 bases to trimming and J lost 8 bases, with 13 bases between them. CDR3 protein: CASRKEGDEKLFF. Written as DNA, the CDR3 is TGCGCCAGCAGAAAAGAGGGGGACGAAAAACTGTTTTTT.

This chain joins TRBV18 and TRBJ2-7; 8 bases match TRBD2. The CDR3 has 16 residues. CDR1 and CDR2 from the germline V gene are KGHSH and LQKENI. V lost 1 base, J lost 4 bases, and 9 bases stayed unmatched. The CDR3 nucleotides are TGTGCCAGCTCACCACGGGGGATAGCGGGGTCATACGAGCAGTACTTC. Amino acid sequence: CASSPRGIAGSYEQYF.

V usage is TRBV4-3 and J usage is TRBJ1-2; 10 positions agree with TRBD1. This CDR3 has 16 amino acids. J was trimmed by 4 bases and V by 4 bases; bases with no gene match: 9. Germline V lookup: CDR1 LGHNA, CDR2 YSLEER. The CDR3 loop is CASSRRQGAIVYGYTF. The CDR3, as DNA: TGCGCCAGCAGCCGCAGACAGGGGGCTATTGTCTATGGCTACACCTTC.

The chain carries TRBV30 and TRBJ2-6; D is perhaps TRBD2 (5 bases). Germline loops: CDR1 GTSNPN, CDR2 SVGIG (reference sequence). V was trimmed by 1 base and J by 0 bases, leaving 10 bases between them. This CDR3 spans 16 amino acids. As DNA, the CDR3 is TGTGCCTGGAGTGGCGGGCCGAACTCTGGGGCCAACGTCCTGACTTTC. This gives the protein CAWSGGPNSGANVLTF. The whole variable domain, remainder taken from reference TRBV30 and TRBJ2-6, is SQTIHQWPATLVQPVGSPLSLECTVEGTSNPNLYWYRQAAGRGLQLLFYSVGIGQISSEVPQNLSASRPQDRQFILSSKKLLLSDSGFYLCAWSGGPNSGANVLTFGAGSRLTVL.

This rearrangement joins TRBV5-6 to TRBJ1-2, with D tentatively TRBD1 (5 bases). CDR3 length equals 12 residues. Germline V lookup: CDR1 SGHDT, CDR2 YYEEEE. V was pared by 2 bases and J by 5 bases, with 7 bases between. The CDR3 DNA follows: TGTGCCAGCAGCTTCGACAGATATGGCTACACCTTC. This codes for CASSFDRYGYTF.

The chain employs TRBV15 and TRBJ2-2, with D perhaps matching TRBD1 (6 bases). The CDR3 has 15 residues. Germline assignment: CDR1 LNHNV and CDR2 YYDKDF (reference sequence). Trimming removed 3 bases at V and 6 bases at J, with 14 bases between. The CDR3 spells CATSREQGVPGELFF. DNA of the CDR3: TGTGCCACCAGCAGGGAACAGGGAGTACCCGGGGAGCTGTTTTTT.

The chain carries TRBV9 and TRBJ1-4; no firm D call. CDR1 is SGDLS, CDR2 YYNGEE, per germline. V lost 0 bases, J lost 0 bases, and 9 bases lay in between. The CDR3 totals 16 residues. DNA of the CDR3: TGTGCCAGCAGCGTAGCCACCACAGCAACTAATGAAAAACTGTTTTTT. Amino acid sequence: CASSVATTATNEKLFF.

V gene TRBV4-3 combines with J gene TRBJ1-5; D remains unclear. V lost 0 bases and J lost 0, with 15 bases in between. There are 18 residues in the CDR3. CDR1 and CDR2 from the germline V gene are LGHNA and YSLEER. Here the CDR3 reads CASSQDVQRPYSNQPQHF. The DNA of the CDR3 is TGCGCCAGCAGCCAAGATGTGCAGCGACCTTATAGCAATCAGCCCCAGCATTTT.

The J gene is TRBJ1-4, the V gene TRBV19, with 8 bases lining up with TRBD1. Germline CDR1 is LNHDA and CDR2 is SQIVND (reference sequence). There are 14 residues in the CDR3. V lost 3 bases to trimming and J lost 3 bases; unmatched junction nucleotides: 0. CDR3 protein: CASSMGQANEKLFF. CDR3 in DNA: TGTGCCAGTAGTATGGGACAGGCTAATGAAAAACTGTTTTTT.

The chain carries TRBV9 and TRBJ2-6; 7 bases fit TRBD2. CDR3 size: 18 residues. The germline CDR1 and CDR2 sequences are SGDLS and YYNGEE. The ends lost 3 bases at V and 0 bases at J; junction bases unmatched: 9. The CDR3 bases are TGTGCCAGCAGCGCGATGGGGGGAGGGCACTCTGGGGCCAACGTCCTGACTTTC. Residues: CASSAMGGGHSGANVLTF.

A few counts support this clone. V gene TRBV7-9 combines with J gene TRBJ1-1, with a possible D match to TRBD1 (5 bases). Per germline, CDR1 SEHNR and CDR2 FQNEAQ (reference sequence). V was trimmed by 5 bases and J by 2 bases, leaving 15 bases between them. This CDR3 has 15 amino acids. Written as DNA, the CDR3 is TGTGCCAGCAGCCCACCTTACAGGATCAACACTGAAGCTTTCTTT. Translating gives CASSPPYRINTEAFF.

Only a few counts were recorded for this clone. The CDR3 nucleotides are TGTGCCAGCAGCCCCCCGGGGAACTATGGCTACACCTTC. Its protein is CASSPPGNYGYTF. This chain joins TRBV5-4 and TRBJ1-2; D uncertain. Trimming took 4 bases from V and 2 from J, leaving 9 bases between them. Germline CDR1 and CDR2: SGHNT and YYREEE (reference sequence). This CDR3 has 13 amino acids.

Written as DNA, the CDR3 is TGTGCCAGCAGCTTACAGGGGGCGCACGGCTATGGCTACACCTTC. Translated, it gives CASSLQGAHGYGYTF. The chain uses TRBV5-4 and TRBJ1-2; 9 bases are shared with TRBD1. The CDR3 contains 15 residues. Per the germline V gene, CDR1 is SGHNT and CDR2 is YYREEE (reference sequence). J was trimmed by 4 bases and V by 2 bases; bases with no gene match: 6.

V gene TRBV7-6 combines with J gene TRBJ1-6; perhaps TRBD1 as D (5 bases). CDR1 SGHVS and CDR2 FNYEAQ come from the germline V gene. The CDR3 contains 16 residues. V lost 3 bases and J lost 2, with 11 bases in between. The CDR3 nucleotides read TGTGCCAGCAGCTTGGGGGGGAGGACCTATAATTCACCCCTCCACTTT. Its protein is CASSLGGRTYNSPLHF. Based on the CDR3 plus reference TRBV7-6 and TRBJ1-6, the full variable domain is GAGVSQSPRYKVTKRGQDVALRCDPISGHVSLYWYRQALGQGPEFLTYFNYEAQQDKSGLPNDRFSAERPEGSISTLTIQRTEQRDSAMYRCASSLGGRTYNSPLHFGNGTRLTVT.

The CDR3 loop reads CASSLGQGIGGYTF. DNA for the CDR3: TGTGCCAGCAGCTTGGGACAGGGCATAGGAGGCTACACCTTC. The J gene is TRBJ1-2, the V gene TRBV7-2, with 9 bases aligning to TRBD1. This CDR3 spans 14 amino acids. After removal of 3 bases from V and 8 bases from J, the junction contained 7 bases not matched to a gene. Germline V gene lookup returns CDR1 SGHTA and CDR2 FQGNSA.

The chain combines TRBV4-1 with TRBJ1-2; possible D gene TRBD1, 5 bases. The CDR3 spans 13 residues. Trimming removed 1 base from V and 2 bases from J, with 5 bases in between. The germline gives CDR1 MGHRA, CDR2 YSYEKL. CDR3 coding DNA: TGCGCCAGCAGCCAAGGACAGAACTATGGCTACACCTTC. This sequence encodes CASSQGQNYGYTF.